The 3 T cell receptor beta chains presented below share a single source sample, sequenced in a study of shared clonotypes between healthy human individuals. Only in-frame clones appear in the TCRdb table, and some are missing; sequencing was by immunoSEQ multiplex PCR. The sample has about a million clones; approximately 70% are singletons. Sequenced sample: memory CD4+ T cells sorted from blood. Subset described: CD45RA-negative fraction. The receptors shown here come from a man between 18 and 29 years old in good health.

The chain couples TRBV25-1 to TRBJ2-5; 9 positions match TRBD2. With 6 bases clipped from V and 5 bases from J, the junction kept 10 bases outside the gene matches. Germline V gives CDR1 MGHDK, CDR2 SYGVNS. The CDR3 spans 15 residues. CDR3 bases: TGTGCCAGCAGCCACCCGGGGACTAGCCAGGAGACCCAGTACTTC. Translated, it gives CASSHPGTSQETQYF.

V usage is TRBV30 and J usage is TRBJ1-5, with D maybe TRBD1 (6 bases). This CDR3 has 15 residues. The germline gives CDR1 GTSNPN, CDR2 SVGIG (reference sequence). V was trimmed by 1 base and J by 5 bases, leaving 15 bases between them. The chain's CDR3 is CAWSEGQGLYQPQHF. The CDR3 DNA is TGTGCCTGGAGTGAAGGTCAGGGGCTTTATCAGCCCCAGCATTTT.

CDR3 protein: CASSPPHLGNEQFF. DNA of the CDR3: TGTGCCAGCAGCCCCCCCCATTTGGGGAATGAGCAGTTCTTC. The chain carries TRBV7-2 and TRBJ2-1; D is uncertain. The germline V and J ends were trimmed by 5 bases and 7 bases, with 15 bases remaining between them. This CDR3 is 14 amino acids long. Germline assignment: CDR1 SGHTA and CDR2 FQGNSA.